The 32 T cell receptor beta chains reported below all come from one sample, sequenced in a study of blood T cell repertoires in COVID-19. Sequencing used immunoSEQ multiplex PCR; TCRdb keeps in-frame clones, though not all of them. The table lists about 360,000 clones, more than 75% of them singletons. Source material: PBMCs or T cells enriched from blood (not recorded which). These receptors all come from a man in his forties or fifties in a cohort exposed to, infected with or recovered from COVID-19 (not recorded which).

The chain combines TRBV28 with TRBJ1-4; tentative D call: TRBD1 (5 bases). Germline V lookup: CDR1 MDHEN, CDR2 SYDVKM. The CDR3 spans 14 residues. Trimming took off 6 bases at V and 7 bases at J, with 15 bases between the two ends. CDR3 sequence: CASREGNEGEKLFF. The CDR3 DNA is TGTGCCAGCAGGGAGGGGAATGAGGGTGAAAAACTGTTTTTT.

This clone was found once. This chain links TRBV5-4 with TRBJ2-1; 8 bases are a match to TRBD2. The trim removed 4 bases at V and 9 bases at J, leaving 12 bases unmatched. There are 15 residues in the CDR3. Looked up from germline, CDR1 is SGHNT and CDR2 is YYREEE (reference sequence). The CDR3: CASSPWVLAGAEQFF. Written as DNA, the CDR3 is TGTGCCAGCAGCCCGTGGGTGCTAGCGGGTGCTGAGCAGTTCTTC. The entire variable domain, with the rest obtained from reference TRBV5-4 and TRBJ2-1, is as follows: ETGVTQSPTHLIKTRGQQVTLRCSSQSGHNTVSWYQQALGQGPQFIFQYYREEENGRGNFPPRFSGLQFPNYSSELNVNALELDDSALYLCASSPWVLAGAEQFFGPGTRLTVL.

This clone was counted a few times. The chain carries TRBV5-1 and TRBJ2-2; D is perhaps TRBD2 (6 bases). The length of the CDR3 is 15 residues. The V gene lost 0 bases and the J gene lost 2 bases, with 8 bases spanning the gap. Germline V gene sequence: CDR1 SGHRS, CDR2 YFSETQ. In DNA form, the CDR3 reads TGCGCCAGCAGCTTGGGGGACTCAAACACCGGGGAGCTGTTTTTT. This codes for CASSLGDSNTGELFF.

The V call is TRBV7-9, the J call TRBJ2-5; maybe TRBD2 (5 bases). Per germline, CDR1 SEHNR and CDR2 FQNEAQ (reference sequence). The CDR3 contains 15 residues. Between the trimmed V and J ends, which lost 7 bases and 5 bases, there was a span of 20 bases. The CDR3 here is CASTSSGLPRETQYF. DNA for the CDR3: TGTGCCAGCACTTCGAGCGGCCTGCCGAGGGAGACCCAGTACTTC.

This clone was detected a few times. The V call is TRBV18, the J call TRBJ1-3; 10 bases agree with TRBD1. The germline V gene encodes CDR1 KGHSH and CDR2 LQKENI. J gave up 3 bases and V 2 bases, and 10 bases lay outside the gene matches. CDR3 length: 18 amino acids. The CDR3 sequence is CASSPIIRQGASGNTIYF. In DNA form, the CDR3 reads TGTGCCAGCTCACCAATTATACGACAGGGGGCGAGTGGAAACACCATATATTTT.

The chain carries TRBV28 and TRBJ2-2; weak D call: TRBD1 (6 bases). Germline V gives CDR1 MDHEN, CDR2 SYDVKM. The V end lost 1 base, the J end lost 7 bases, and 19 bases lay between the germline ends. The CDR3 loop spans 17 amino acids. The CDR3 reads CASSLLGLGTQIGELFF. Here the CDR3 DNA reads TGTGCCAGCAGTTTATTAGGTCTGGGGACACAAATCGGGGAGCTGTTTTTT.

The rearrangement joins TRBV5-1 to TRBJ1-3, with 11 bases lining up with TRBD1. The trim removed 3 bases at V and 2 bases at J, leaving 4 bases unmatched. The germline gives CDR1 SGHRS, CDR2 YFSETQ. The CDR3 sequence is 16 residues long. CDR3 residues: CASSSPGQGAGNTIYF. The CDR3 DNA reads as TGCGCCAGCAGCTCGCCGGGACAGGGGGCTGGAAACACCATATATTTT. Full variable domain (outside the CDR3, taken from reference TRBV5-1 and TRBJ1-3): KAGVTQTPRYLIKTRGQQVTLSCSPISGHRSVSWYQQTPGQGLQFLFEYFSETQRNKGNFPGRFSGRQFSNSRSEMNVSTLELGDSALYLCASSSPGQGAGNTIYFGEGSWLTVV.

The gene calls are TRBV19 and TRBJ1-5, with D unresolved. This CDR3 comprises 13 residues. Germline V gene lookup returns CDR1 LNHDA and CDR2 SQIVND (reference sequence). The V end was cut by 3 bases, the J end by 4 bases, with 7 bases between. The CDR3, as DNA: TGTGCCAGTAGTATTTGGAGAAATCAGCCCCAGCATTTT. Translation: CASSIWRNQPQHF.

The chain links TRBV5-4 to TRBJ2-1; 8 nucleotides match TRBD2. Germline assignment: CDR1 SGHNT and CDR2 YYREEE (reference sequence). This CDR3 is 15 amino acids long. V dropped 3 bases and J dropped 4; count of bases not matched to a gene: 6. CDR3 amino acids: CASSSKREFYNEQFF. The CDR3 region has the DNA TGTGCCAGCAGCTCCAAGCGGGAGTTTTACAATGAGCAGTTCTTC.

This chain connects TRBV7-3 to TRBJ2-2, with 10 bases aligning to TRBD1. Trimming took 6 bases from V and 6 from J; bases not matched to a gene: 7. The CDR3 sequence is 15 residues long. Germline loops: CDR1 SGHTA, CDR2 FQGTGA. CDR3 nucleotide sequence: TGTGCCAGCAGGCGGACAGGGGGAGAGGCCGGGGAGCTGTTTTTT. This gives the protein CASRRTGGEAGELFF.

The chain recombines TRBV5-1 with TRBJ1-4; possibly TRBD1 for D (5 bases). This CDR3 is built from 14 residues. V lost 0 bases and J lost 5, with 8 bases in between. The germline gives CDR1 SGHRS, CDR2 YFSETQ. The CDR3 DNA follows: TGCGCCAGCAGCTTGGAGGCAGGGAATGAAAAACTGTTTTTT. Amino acids: CASSLEAGNEKLFF.

The CDR3 DNA is TGTGCCAGCAGGGACTCGGGGGCAGATACGCAGTATTTT. Amino acids: CASRDSGADTQYF. J is TRBJ2-3 and V is TRBV3-1 (or the pseudogene TRBV3-2); D possibly corresponds to TRBD2 (6 bases). Germline V lookup: CDR1 LGHDT, CDR2 YNNKEL (reference sequence). The CDR3 sequence is 13 residues long. V was trimmed by 6 bases and J by 4 bases, leaving 11 bases between them.

J is TRBJ1-1 and V is TRBV9, with 8 bases matching TRBD1. The CDR3 has 13 residues. V dropped 6 bases and J dropped 6; count of bases not matched to a gene: 7. Germline CDR1 is SGDLS and CDR2 is YYNGEE. CDR3 region: CASTGGDRAEAFF. The CDR3 coding sequence is TGTGCCAGCACAGGGGGCGATAGGGCTGAAGCTTTCTTT.

This clone has just a few counts. Other DNA sequences in the sample encode the same CDR3. J is TRBJ2-1 and V is TRBV18; 8 bases match TRBD2. Trimming cost V 3 bases and J 4 bases; bases outside gene matches: 5. The CDR3 loop spans 15 amino acids. Germline CDR1 and CDR2: KGHSH and LQKENI. The CDR3 sequence is CASSPSSGSYNEQFF. The CDR3 DNA is TGTGCCAGCTCACCTTCTAGCGGGTCTTACAATGAGCAGTTCTTC.

In the case of this clone: Other DNA sequences within the sample encode an identical CDR3. This rearrangement joins TRBV6-5 to TRBJ2-2; 10 bases align to TRBD2. Losses at the gene ends were 5 bases for V and 2 bases for J; bases not matched to a gene: 2. CDR3 length equals 15 residues. CDR1 is MNHEY and CDR2 is SVGAGI in the germline V gene. CDR3 amino acids: CASSRLAGNTGELFF. The CDR3 DNA reads TGTGCCAGCAGTCGACTAGCGGGTAACACCGGGGAGCTGTTTTTT.

This clone occurred a few times. The V call is TRBV15, the J call TRBJ1-2; 11 bases match TRBD1. V lost 3 bases and J lost 6; bases outside the gene matches: 6. Germline V gives CDR1 LNHNV, CDR2 YYDKDF (reference sequence). The CDR3 spans 15 residues. CDR3 protein: CATSRGTGGIDGYTF. The CDR3 DNA sequence: TGTGCCACCAGCAGGGGGACAGGGGGTATTGATGGCTACACCTTC.

Only one count was recorded for this clone. V usage is TRBV5-1 and J usage is TRBJ2-5; 9 bases agree with TRBD1. In germline, CDR1 is SGHRS, CDR2 YFSETQ. The CDR3 totals 14 residues. J lost 4 bases, V lost 5 bases, and 6 bases had no gene match. CDR3 in amino acids: CASRRDRAGETQYF. DNA of the CDR3: TGCGCCAGCAGAAGGGACAGGGCCGGAGAGACCCAGTACTTC. The full variable domain, its missing parts supplied by reference TRBV5-1 and TRBJ2-5, is KAGVTQTPRYLIKTRGQQVTLSCSPISGHRSVSWYQQTPGQGLQFLFEYFSETQRNKGNFPGRFSGRQFSNSRSEMNVSTLELGDSALYLCASRRDRAGETQYFGPGTRLLVL.

The chain joins TRBV5-6 to TRBJ2-3; a possible D gene is TRBD2 (6 bases). This CDR3 has 14 amino acids. The germline CDR1 and CDR2 sequences are SGHDT and YYEEEE. The V and J ends lost 1 base and 8 bases respectively, with 14 bases between them. The CDR3 sequence is CASSLWGEEGTQYF. The DNA of the CDR3 is TGTGCCAGCAGCTTGTGGGGGGAGGAGGGTACGCAGTATTTT.

The genes are TRBV10-3 and TRBJ2-7; 8 bases are shared with TRBD1. Germline V gives CDR1 ENHRY, CDR2 SYGVKD. Unmatched junction bases numbered 10, after V lost 0 bases and J lost 3 bases. The CDR3 extends over 17 amino acids. The CDR3 DNA is TGTGCCATCAGTGAGTCGATTTTGGACAGGGAGGTCTACGAGCAGTACTTC. This codes for CAISESILDREVYEQYF.

This clone was detected only once. This rearrangement joins TRBV10-3 to TRBJ2-3, with 7 bases fitting TRBD1. The V gene end was trimmed by 8 bases and the J gene end by 0 bases; junction bases not matched to a gene: 2. The CDR3 totals 13 residues. The V gene's germline CDR1 is ENHRY and CDR2 SYGVKD. The CDR3, as DNA: TGTGCCATCGGGACAGCTAGCACAGATACGCAGTATTTT. Protein sequence: CAIGTASTDTQYF.

The chain uses TRBV19 and TRBJ1-2; D unresolved. Trimming shortened V by 4 bases and J by 4 bases, and 16 bases separated the two germline ends. Per germline, CDR1 LNHDA and CDR2 SQIVND (reference sequence). CDR3 length equals 15 residues. The DNA for the CDR3 is TGTGCCAGTAGTAGCTCTTCGACGGAGACCTATGGCTACACCTTC. This gives the protein CASSSSSTETYGYTF.

The V gene is TRBV9, the J gene TRBJ2-5; weak D call: TRBD1 (6 bases). Germline CDR1 reads SGDLS; CDR2 reads YYNGEE. The CDR3 loop spans 15 amino acids. The ends were cut back, 3 bases at V and 5 bases at J, with 17 bases in the middle. CDR3 residues: CASSASAGVHETQYF. As DNA, the CDR3 is TGTGCCAGCAGCGCATCCGCAGGGGTTCACGAGACCCAGTACTTC. Using reference TRBV9 and TRBJ2-5 for the parts outside the CDR3, the full variable domain is DSGVTQTPKHLITATGQRVTLRCSPRSGDLSVYWYQQSLDQGLQFLIQYYNGEERAKGNILERFSAQQFPDLHSELNLSSLELGDSALYFCASSASAGVHETQYFGPGTRLLVL.

This clone came up a few times. CDR3 DNA: TGTGCCAGCAGCTTAGAGACAGGGTATGGCTACACCTTC. Translation gives CASSLETGYGYTF. This rearrangement joins TRBV7-9 to TRBJ1-2; TRBD1 aligns across 7 bases. The CDR3 covers 13 residues. With V trimmed by 1 base and J by 5 bases, 1 base remained unmatched. Per the germline V gene, CDR1 is SEHNR and CDR2 is FQNEAQ (reference sequence).

The gene calls are TRBV3-1 (or the pseudogene TRBV3-2) and TRBJ1-3, with unresolved D. V was clipped by 0 bases and J by 1 base, with 7 bases between them. This CDR3 is 15 amino acids long. Germline V gene data show CDR1 as LGHDT and CDR2 as YNNKEL (reference sequence). Here the CDR3 DNA reads TGTGCCAGCAGCCAAGATTCCGTTTCTGGAAACACCATATATTTT. Protein product: CASSQDSVSGNTIYF.

The CDR3 sequence: CASSSGGYSNQPQHF. The CDR3 DNA sequence: TGTGCCAGCAGTTCGGGGGGGTATAGCAATCAGCCCCAGCATTTT. This chain links TRBV28 with TRBJ1-5; maybe TRBD1 (5 bases). Trimming took 4 bases from V and 0 from J, leaving 10 bases between them. The CDR3 is 15 amino acids. Looked up from germline, CDR1 is MDHEN and CDR2 is SYDVKM.

This rearrangement joins TRBV5-1 to TRBJ1-2; D remains ambiguous. Germline V gene data show CDR1 as SGHRS and CDR2 as YFSETQ. The CDR3 sequence is 12 residues long. The V end lost 4 bases, the J end lost 4 bases, and 8 bases lay between the germline ends. Written as DNA, the CDR3 is TGCGCCAGCAGCGCTAGCTCCTATGGCTACACCTTC. Protein sequence: CASSASSYGYTF.

The chain is built from TRBV6-5 and TRBJ1-2; tentatively, D is TRBD1 (5 bases). The CDR3 covers 14 residues. V lost 4 bases and J lost 7, with 16 bases in between. Looked up from germline, CDR1 is MNHEY and CDR2 is SVGAGI. The CDR3 reads CASSLYGGNSGYTF. CDR3 nucleotides: TGTGCCAGCAGTTTGTACGGGGGTAATAGTGGCTACACCTTC.

The chain joins TRBV7-9 to TRBJ1-2; perhaps TRBD1 as D (5 bases). CDR3 length: 15 amino acids. Trimming took 1 base from V and 5 from J, leaving 14 bases between them. CDR1 and CDR2 from the germline V gene are SEHNR and FQNEAQ (reference sequence). CDR3 DNA: TGTGCCAGCAGCTTAGTTTCGGCAGGGTCTTATGGCTACACCTTC. It encodes CASSLVSAGSYGYTF. The full variable domain, its missing parts supplied by reference TRBV7-9 and TRBJ1-2, is DTGVSQNPRHKITKRGQNVTFRCDPISEHNRLYWYRQTLGQGPEFLTYFQNEAQLEKSRLLSDRFSAERPKGSFSTLEIQRTEQGDSAMYLCASSLVSAGSYGYTFGSGTRLTVV.

The chain employs TRBV14 and TRBJ1-6; 8 bases fit TRBD1. The J segment lost 7 bases and the V segment lost 5 bases, leaving 4 bases of the junction unmatched. The germline gives CDR1 SGHDN, CDR2 FVKESK. CDR3 length: 14 residues. DNA of the CDR3: TGTGCCAGCAGCATCAGACAGGGGAATTCACCCCTCCACTTT. As protein: CASSIRQGNSPLHF.

The chain uses TRBV5-1 and TRBJ2-2; perhaps TRBD1 as D (7 bases). The CDR3 runs to 15 residues. CDR1 SGHRS and CDR2 YFSETQ come from the germline V gene. V lost 0 bases and J 6 bases, leaving 12 bases between the germline ends. CDR3 nucleotides: TGCGCCAGCAGCTTGGGTTCAGGGGGGTCCGGGGAGCTGTTTTTT. Protein product: CASSLGSGGSGELFF.

This chain joins TRBV2 and TRBJ1-2, with 7 bases fitting TRBD1. CDR3 length: 15 amino acids. The germline CDR1 and CDR2 sequences are SNHLY and FYNNEI. The junction had 10 bases not matched to a gene; V was cut back by 1 base and J by 8 bases. The CDR3 spells CASSEGTGRASGYTF. CDR3 nucleotide sequence: TGTGCCAGCAGTGAAGGGACAGGAAGGGCTAGCGGCTACACCTTC.

CDR3 DNA: TGTGCCAGCAGCGCCTACCTCGACAGGGGGCGCCAAGATACGCAGTATTTT. Residues: CASSAYLDRGRQDTQYF. The chain joins TRBV9 to TRBJ2-3, with 10 bases identical to TRBD1. Germline loops: CDR1 SGDLS, CDR2 YYNGEE. The CDR3 sequence is 17 residues long. V lost 3 bases to trimming and J lost 5 bases; unmatched junction nucleotides: 12. The variable domain in full, completed from reference TRBV9 and TRBJ2-3, reads DSGVTQTPKHLITATGQRVTLRCSPRSGDLSVYWYQQSLDQGLQFLIQYYNGEERAKGNILERFSAQQFPDLHSELNLSSLELGDSALYFCASSAYLDRGRQDTQYFGPGTRLTVL.